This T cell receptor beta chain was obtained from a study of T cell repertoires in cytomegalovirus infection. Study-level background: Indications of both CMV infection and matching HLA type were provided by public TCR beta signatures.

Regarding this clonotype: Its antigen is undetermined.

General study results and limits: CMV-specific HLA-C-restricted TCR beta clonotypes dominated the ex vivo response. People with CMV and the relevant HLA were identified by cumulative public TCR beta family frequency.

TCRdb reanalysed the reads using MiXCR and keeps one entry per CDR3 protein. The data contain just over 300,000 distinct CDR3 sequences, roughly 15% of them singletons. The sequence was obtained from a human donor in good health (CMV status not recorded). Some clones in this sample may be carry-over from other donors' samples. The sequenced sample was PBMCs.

DNA of the CDR3: TGCGCCAGCAGCCAAGATGGGGCAGGGGGTGGTTTTGGCTACACCTTC. Translation: CASSQDGAGGGFGYTF. The rearrangement uses TRBV4-3 and TRBJ1-2, with 7 bases identical to TRBD1. The CDR3 extends over 16 amino acids. The junction had 11 bases not matched to a gene; V was cut back by 0 bases and J by 7 bases. CDR1 and CDR2 from the germline V gene are LGHNA and YSLEER.